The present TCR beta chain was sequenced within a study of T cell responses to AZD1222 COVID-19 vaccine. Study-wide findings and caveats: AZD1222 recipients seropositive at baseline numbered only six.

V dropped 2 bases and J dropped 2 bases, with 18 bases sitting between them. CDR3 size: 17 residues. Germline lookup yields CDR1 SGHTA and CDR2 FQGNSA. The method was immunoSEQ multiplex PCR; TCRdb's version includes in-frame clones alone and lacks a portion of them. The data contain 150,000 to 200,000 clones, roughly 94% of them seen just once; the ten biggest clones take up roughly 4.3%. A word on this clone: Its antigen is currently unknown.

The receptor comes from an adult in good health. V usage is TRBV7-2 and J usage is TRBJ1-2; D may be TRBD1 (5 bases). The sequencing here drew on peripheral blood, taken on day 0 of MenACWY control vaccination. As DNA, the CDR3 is TGTGCCAGCAGCTTAAACCTACATCTACAGGCAAACTATGGCTACACCTTC. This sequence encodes CASSLNLHLQANYGYTF.